The 20 T cell receptor beta chains presented below share a single source sample, sequenced in a study of lymphopenia after photon versus proton radiotherapy. Assay: immunoSEQ multiplex PCR; the TCRdb copy retains only in-frame clones and omits some. Here the sample spans 60,000 to 75,000 clones, about 86% being singletons. The material was peripheral blood, obtained from a patient treated with photon-based radiotherapy. These receptors originate from a middle-aged man with gastric cancer.

The CDR3 DNA reads TGTGCCAGCAGCTTAGGTACCAGGACGCTCTATAATTCACCCCTCCACTTT. Its translation: CASSLGTRTLYNSPLHF. This chain links TRBV7-2 with TRBJ1-6; no definite D call. V lost 1 base to trimming and J lost 3 bases, with 13 bases between them. This CDR3 region has 17 residues. Per germline, CDR1 SGHTA and CDR2 FQGNSA.

V is TRBV4-2 and J is TRBJ2-5, with 8 bases aligning to TRBD2. The CDR3 spans 17 residues. Germline V gene lookup returns CDR1 LGHNA and CDR2 YNFKEQ. With 0 bases clipped from V and 0 bases from J, the junction kept 6 bases outside the gene matches. The CDR3 loop is CASSQDGAAGDQETQYF. CDR3 sequence (DNA): TGTGCCAGCAGCCAAGATGGGGCAGCGGGGGACCAAGAGACCCAGTACTTC.

The V gene is TRBV30, the J gene TRBJ2-3, with 7 bases aligning to TRBD1. Trimming took 2 bases from V and 2 from J; bases not matched to a gene: 4. The CDR3 sequence is 14 residues long. Germline V gives CDR1 GTSNPN, CDR2 SVGIG (reference sequence). The CDR3 DNA is TGTGCCTGGAGTCACAGGGGCTTCACAGATACGCAGTATTTT. Translated: CAWSHRGFTDTQYF.

This chain uses TRBV6-6 with TRBJ2-7, with 8 positions matching TRBD1. The CDR3 has 13 residues. The germline CDR1 and CDR2 sequences are MNHNY and SVGAGI (reference sequence). V dropped 11 bases and J dropped 2; count of bases not matched to a gene: 8. This chain's CDR3 is CAGRGTGTYEQYF. In nucleotides, the CDR3 is TGTGCCGGCCGTGGGACAGGCACCTACGAGCAGTACTTC.

The chain combines TRBV11-2 with TRBJ2-4; TRBD1 agrees at 7 bases. V lost 1 base and J lost 0; bases outside the gene matches: 3. The CDR3 covers 16 residues. In germline, CDR1 is SGHAT, CDR2 FQNNGV. CDR3 DNA sequence: TGTGCCAGCAGCTTAGGGGACAGACTAGCCAAAAACATTCAGTACTTC. It translates to CASSLGDRLAKNIQYF.

The chain couples TRBV4-1 to TRBJ1-1; D uncertain. CDR1 is MGHRA, CDR2 YSYEKL, per germline. This CDR3 is built from 13 residues. Trimming left V 1 base short and J 10 bases short, with 13 bases between. In nucleotides, the CDR3 is TGCGCCAGCAGCCAAGTATTGACCAACGCAGCTTTCTTT. The encoded protein is CASSQVLTNAAFF.

The gene calls are TRBV12-5 and TRBJ2-1; 13 bases are shared with TRBD2. This CDR3 comprises 15 residues. Germline CDR1 is LGHNT and CDR2 is FRNRAP. Trimming removed 7 bases from V and 4 bases from J; junction bases left unmatched: 4. DNA for the CDR3: TGTGCTAGTGCACTAGCGGGGGGGCGGTACAATGAGCAGTTCTTC. The encoded protein is CASALAGGRYNEQFF. The variable domain in full, with the rest retrieved from reference TRBV12-5 and TRBJ2-1, is DARVTQTPRHKVTEMGQEVTMRCQPILGHNTVFWYRQTMMQGLELLAYFRNRAPLDDSGMPKDRFSAEMPDATLATLKIQPSEPRDSAVYFCASALAGGRYNEQFFGPGTRLTVL.

The V and J genes are TRBV7-9 and TRBJ1-5; maybe TRBD1 (6 bases). V was trimmed by 2 bases and J by 4 bases, leaving 9 bases between them. The CDR3 spans 14 residues. Per the germline V gene, CDR1 is SEHNR and CDR2 is FQNEAQ (reference sequence). CDR3 amino acids: CASSLLGANQPQHF. CDR3 DNA: TGTGCCAGCAGCTTATTGGGGGCGAATCAGCCCCAGCATTTT.

This clone was counted a single time. This chain uses TRBV5-6 with TRBJ2-3; the D is unclear. This CDR3 has 15 residues. Germline V CDR1 and CDR2: SGHDT, YYEEEE. V lost 0 bases and J lost 0, with 8 bases in between. CDR3: CASSLGGRSTDTQYF. The CDR3 DNA reads as TGTGCCAGCAGCTTGGGAGGCAGGAGCACAGATACGCAGTATTTT.

J is TRBJ1-1 and V is TRBV11-2; D unclear. Germline V lookup: CDR1 SGHAT, CDR2 FQNNGV. The CDR3 length is 14 residues. Trimming removed 4 bases at V and 1 base at J, with 10 bases between. CDR3 region: CASSSRAANTEAFF. CDR3 coding DNA: TGTGCCAGCAGCTCACGGGCCGCGAACACTGAAGCTTTCTTT.

V gene TRBV5-6 combines with J gene TRBJ2-2; TRBD1 is a possible D gene (5 bases). This CDR3 region has 17 residues. The germline CDR1 and CDR2 sequences are SGHDT and YYEEEE. V was shortened by 2 bases and J by 2 bases, with 16 bases between the two germline ends. This CDR3 is CASSFDWGPTNTGELFF. CDR3 nucleotide sequence: TGTGCCAGCAGCTTTGATTGGGGCCCTACTAACACCGGGGAGCTGTTTTTT.

The genes are TRBV7-9 and TRBJ1-4; 9 bases are shared with TRBD1. The germline CDR1 and CDR2 sequences are SEHNR and FQNEAQ (reference sequence). V lost 3 bases, J lost 10 bases, and 3 bases stayed unmatched. The CDR3 totals 13 residues. CDR3 residues: CASSLGQGGKLFF. CDR3 sequence (DNA): TGTGCCAGCAGCTTGGGACAGGGTGGAAAACTGTTTTTT.

The rearrangement joins TRBV6-5 to TRBJ1-1; D ambiguous. Germline loops: CDR1 MNHEY, CDR2 SVGAGI. CDR3 length: 15 amino acids. V lost 0 bases to trimming and J lost 1 base, with 9 bases between them. The CDR3 protein is CASSYSRHQNTEAFF. DNA of the CDR3: TGTGCCAGCAGTTACTCGAGACATCAGAACACTGAAGCTTTCTTT.

The genes are TRBV7-2 and TRBJ1-1, with 9 bases lining up with TRBD1. The CDR3 length is 14 residues. V trimming: 5 bases; J trimming: 3 bases; junction bases outside the gene matches: 4. The germline CDR1 and CDR2 sequences are SGHTA and FQGNSA. The CDR3 sequence is CASSPQGADTEAFF. CDR3 nucleotides: TGTGCCAGCAGCCCACAGGGGGCTGACACTGAAGCTTTCTTT.

This chain links TRBV7-9 with TRBJ1-2; perhaps TRBD1 as D (5 bases). With 7 bases removed from V and 0 bases from J, the gap between germline ends came to 12 bases. CDR3 length: 14 residues. CDR1 is SEHNR, CDR2 FQNEAQ, per germline (reference sequence). DNA of the CDR3: TGTGCCAGCATGCCGGGACGCTCTAACTATGGCTACACCTTC. Protein product: CASMPGRSNYGYTF.

This clone has a single count. V usage is TRBV29-1 and J usage is TRBJ2-1, with 11 bases lining up with TRBD1. Germline CDR1 and CDR2: SQVTM and ANQGSEA. The CDR3 extends over 14 amino acids. Trimming removed 6 bases from V and 6 bases from J; junction bases left unmatched: 7. The CDR3 DNA reads TGCAGCGTCGATACTGGGACAGGGGGCAATGAGCAGTTCTTC. This gives the protein CSVDTGTGGNEQFF.

There are a few counts of this clone. CDR3: CASSEWSGGPNTEAFF. The CDR3 region has the DNA TGCGCCAGCAGCGAGTGGTCAGGGGGGCCGAACACTGAAGCTTTCTTT. This sequence joins TRBV5-1 and TRBJ1-1, with 7 positions matching TRBD1. V shed 4 bases, J shed 1 base, and the junction held 10 bases outside the gene matches. The CDR3 runs to 16 residues. CDR1 and CDR2 (germline): SGHRS, YFSETQ.

The chain couples TRBV5-4 to TRBJ1-1, with D maybe TRBD1 (5 bases). Germline V gene sequence: CDR1 SGHNT, CDR2 YYREEE (reference sequence). CDR3 length: 15 residues. V gave up 0 bases and J gave up 3 bases, with 12 bases separating them. The CDR3 here is CASSLGSRDYTEAFF. CDR3 coding DNA: TGTGCCAGCAGCTTGGGTAGCAGGGACTACACTGAAGCTTTCTTT. Variable domain in full (rest from reference TRBV5-4 and TRBJ1-1): ETGVTQSPTHLIKTRGQQVTLRCSSQSGHNTVSWYQQALGQGPQFIFQYYREEENGRGNFPPRFSGLQFPNYSSELNVNALELDDSALYLCASSLGSRDYTEAFFGQGTRLTVV.

A word on this clone: The same CDR3 arises from other DNA sequences in this sample as well. V is TRBV10-3 and J is TRBJ2-5; D gene unclear. The germline V and J ends were trimmed by 2 bases and 0 bases, with 4 bases remaining between them. CDR1 is ENHRY and CDR2 is SYGVKD in the germline V gene. CDR3 size: 13 residues. DNA of the CDR3: TGTGCCATCAGTGAGAGCAACCAAGAGACCCAGTACTTC. Amino acids: CAISESNQETQYF.

The chain recombines TRBV4-1 with TRBJ2-5, with D unresolved. Germline lookup yields CDR1 MGHRA and CDR2 YSYEKL. V gave up 0 bases and J gave up 9 bases, with 14 bases separating them. This CDR3 contains 14 residues. Here the CDR3 reads CASSQDGTYESQYF. CDR3 in DNA: TGCGCCAGCAGCCAAGACGGAACGTACGAGTCCCAGTACTTC.